This T cell receptor beta chain came from a study of shared clonotypes between healthy human individuals. This CDR3 has 13 residues. CDR1 is SGHTA and CDR2 is FQGNSA in the germline V gene. V lost 5 bases and J lost 7; bases outside the gene matches: 6. Study-wide points: Non-shared clonotypes showed lower generation probabilities than clonotypes common to all four donors. A handful of donors showed sharing of 4.5% to 5% of naive CD4 clonotypes. Exclusively blood specimens were collected; tissue repertoires likely differ.

Some clones are missing from TCRdb's copy, which holds only in-frame ones; the method was immunoSEQ multiplex PCR. The data contain over a million clones, about 75% of them singletons. Points on this clone: What it binds is unknown.

J is TRBJ1-1 and V is TRBV7-2, with 8 bases lining up with TRBD1. Sequencing input: memory CD4+ T cells sorted from blood. Subset defined: CD45RA-negative fraction. The receptor's source is a man between 18 and 29 years old in good health. The CDR3 spells CASSDYRGVEAFF. DNA for the CDR3: TGTGCCAGCAGCGACTACAGGGGGGTTGAAGCTTTCTTT.